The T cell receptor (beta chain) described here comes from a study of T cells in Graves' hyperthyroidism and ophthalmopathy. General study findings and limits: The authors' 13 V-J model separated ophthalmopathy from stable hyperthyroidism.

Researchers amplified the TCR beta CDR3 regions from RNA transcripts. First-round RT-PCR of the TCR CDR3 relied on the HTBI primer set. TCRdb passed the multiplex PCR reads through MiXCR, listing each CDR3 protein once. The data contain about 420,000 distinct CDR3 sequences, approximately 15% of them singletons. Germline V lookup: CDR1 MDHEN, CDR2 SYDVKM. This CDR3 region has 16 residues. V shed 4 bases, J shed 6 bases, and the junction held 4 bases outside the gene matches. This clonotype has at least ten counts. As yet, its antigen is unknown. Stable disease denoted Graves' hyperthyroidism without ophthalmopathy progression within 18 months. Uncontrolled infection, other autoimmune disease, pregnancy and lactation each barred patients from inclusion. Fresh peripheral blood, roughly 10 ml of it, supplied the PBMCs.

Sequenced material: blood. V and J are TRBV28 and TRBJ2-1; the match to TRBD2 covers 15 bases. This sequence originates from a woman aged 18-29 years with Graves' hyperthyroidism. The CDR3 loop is CASSYPGLAGGNEQFF. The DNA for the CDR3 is TGTGCCAGCAGTTACCCGGGACTAGCGGGAGGCAATGAGCAGTTCTTC.